This T cell receptor beta chain comes out of a study of cytomegalovirus exposure and HLA in healthy donors. Findings and limits, study-wide: There were some public TCRs occurring in many donors, but most TCR sequences were rare.

The PCR made use of 60 Vbeta and 13 Jbeta primers. Clones were sequenced by immunoSEQ multiplex PCR, and TCRdb holds only the in-frame ones, with some missing. The sample records about 170,000 clones, 80% to 90% being singletons. The germline V and J ends were trimmed by 3 bases and 9 bases, with 9 bases remaining between them. From germline, CDR1 is LNHDA and CDR2 SQIVND (reference sequence). The CDR3 contains 12 residues. Details on this clone: What it recognizes is unknown.

Samples came from healthy bone marrow donors. J is TRBJ1-5 and V is TRBV19; D is unresolved. This sequence was found in a man aged 25 to 40 in good health and CMV-seropositive. Sequencing was done on a sample of PBMCs. Here the CDR3 reads CASSMRVGPQHF. The CDR3 DNA follows: TGTGCCAGTAGTATGCGGGTAGGGCCCCAGCATTTT.